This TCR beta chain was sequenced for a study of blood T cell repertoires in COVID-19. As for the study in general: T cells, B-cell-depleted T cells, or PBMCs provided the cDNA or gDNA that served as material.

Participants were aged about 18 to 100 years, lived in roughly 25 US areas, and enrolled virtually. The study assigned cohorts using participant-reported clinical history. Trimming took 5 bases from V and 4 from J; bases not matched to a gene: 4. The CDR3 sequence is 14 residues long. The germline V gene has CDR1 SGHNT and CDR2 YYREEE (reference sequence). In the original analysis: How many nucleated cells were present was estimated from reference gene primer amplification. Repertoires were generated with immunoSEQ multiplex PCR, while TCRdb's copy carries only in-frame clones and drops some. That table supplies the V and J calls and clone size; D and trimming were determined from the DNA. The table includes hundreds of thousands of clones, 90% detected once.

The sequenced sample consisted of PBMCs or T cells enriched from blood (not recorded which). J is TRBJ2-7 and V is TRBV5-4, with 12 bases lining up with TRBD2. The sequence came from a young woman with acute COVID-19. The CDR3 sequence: CASSRLAGVYEQYF. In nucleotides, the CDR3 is TGTGCCAGCAGTCGACTAGCGGGAGTATACGAGCAGTACTTC.